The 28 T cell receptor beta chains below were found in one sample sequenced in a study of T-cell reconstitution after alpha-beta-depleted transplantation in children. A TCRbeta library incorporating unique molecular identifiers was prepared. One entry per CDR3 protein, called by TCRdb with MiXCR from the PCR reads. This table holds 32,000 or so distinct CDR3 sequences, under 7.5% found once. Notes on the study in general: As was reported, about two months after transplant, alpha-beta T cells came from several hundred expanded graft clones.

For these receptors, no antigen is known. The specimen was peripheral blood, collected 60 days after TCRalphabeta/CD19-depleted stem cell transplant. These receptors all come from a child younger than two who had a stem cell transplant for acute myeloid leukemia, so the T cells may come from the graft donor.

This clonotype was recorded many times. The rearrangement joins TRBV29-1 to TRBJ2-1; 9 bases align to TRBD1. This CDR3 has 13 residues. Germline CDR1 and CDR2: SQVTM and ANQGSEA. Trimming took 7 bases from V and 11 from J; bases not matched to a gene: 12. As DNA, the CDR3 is TGCAGCGCCCGGACAGGGGAGCAAGTAAAGCAGTTCTTC. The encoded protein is CSARTGEQVKQFF.

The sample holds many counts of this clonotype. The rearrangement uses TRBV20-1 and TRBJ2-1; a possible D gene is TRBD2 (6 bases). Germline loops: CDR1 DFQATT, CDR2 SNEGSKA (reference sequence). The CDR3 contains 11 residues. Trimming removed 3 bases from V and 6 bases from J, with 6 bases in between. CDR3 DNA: TGCAGTGCTAGGGGACTCAATGAGCAGTTCTTC. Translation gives CSARGLNEQFF.

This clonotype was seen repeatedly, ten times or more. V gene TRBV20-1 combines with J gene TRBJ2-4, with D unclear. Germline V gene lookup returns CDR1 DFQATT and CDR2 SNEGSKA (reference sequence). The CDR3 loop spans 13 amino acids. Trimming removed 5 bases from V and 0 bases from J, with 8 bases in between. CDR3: CSAHILAKNIQYF. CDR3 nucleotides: TGCAGTGCTCATATACTAGCCAAAAACATTCAGTACTTC.

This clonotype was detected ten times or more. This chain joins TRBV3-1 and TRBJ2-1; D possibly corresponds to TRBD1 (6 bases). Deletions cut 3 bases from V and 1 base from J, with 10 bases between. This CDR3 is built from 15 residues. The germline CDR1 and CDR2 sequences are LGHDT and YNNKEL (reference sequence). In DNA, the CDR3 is TGTGCCAGCAGCCAGGGGGCAGGTTCCTACAATGAGCAGTTCTTC. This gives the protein CASSQGAGSYNEQFF.

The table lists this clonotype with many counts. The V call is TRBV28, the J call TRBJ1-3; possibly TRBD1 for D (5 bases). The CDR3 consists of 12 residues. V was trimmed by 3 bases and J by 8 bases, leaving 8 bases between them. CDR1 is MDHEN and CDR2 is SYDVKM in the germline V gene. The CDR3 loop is CASSFFRDTIYF. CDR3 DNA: TGTGCCAGCAGTTTCTTCAGGGACACCATATATTTT.

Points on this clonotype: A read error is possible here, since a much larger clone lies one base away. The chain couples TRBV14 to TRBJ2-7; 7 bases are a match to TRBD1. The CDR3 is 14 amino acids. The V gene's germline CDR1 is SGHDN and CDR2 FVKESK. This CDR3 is CACSLGQRLYEQYF. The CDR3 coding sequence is TGTGCCTGCAGCTTGGGACAGCGTTTATACGAGCAGTACTTC.

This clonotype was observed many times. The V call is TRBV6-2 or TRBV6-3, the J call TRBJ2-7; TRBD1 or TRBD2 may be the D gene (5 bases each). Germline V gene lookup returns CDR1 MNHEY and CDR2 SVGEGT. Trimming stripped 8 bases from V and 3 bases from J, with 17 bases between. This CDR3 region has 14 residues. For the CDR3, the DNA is TGTGCCAGCCTCGGGACCGCCAAAGGCTACGAGCAGTACTTC. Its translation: CASLGTAKGYEQYF.

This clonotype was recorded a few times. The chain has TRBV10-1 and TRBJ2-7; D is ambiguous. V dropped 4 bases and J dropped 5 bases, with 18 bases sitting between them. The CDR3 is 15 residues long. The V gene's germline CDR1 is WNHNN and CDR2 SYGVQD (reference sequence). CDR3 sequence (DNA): TGCGCCAGCAGTGGATGGGTAGGGAACGTCCACGAGCAGTACTTC. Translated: CASSGWVGNVHEQYF.

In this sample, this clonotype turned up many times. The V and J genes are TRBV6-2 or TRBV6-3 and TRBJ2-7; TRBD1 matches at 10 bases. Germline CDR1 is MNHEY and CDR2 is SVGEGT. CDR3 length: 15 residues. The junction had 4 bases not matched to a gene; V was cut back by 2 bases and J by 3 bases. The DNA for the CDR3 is TGTGCCAGCAGTTACGGGACAGGGGCCCACTACGAGCAGTACTTC. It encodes CASSYGTGAHYEQYF.

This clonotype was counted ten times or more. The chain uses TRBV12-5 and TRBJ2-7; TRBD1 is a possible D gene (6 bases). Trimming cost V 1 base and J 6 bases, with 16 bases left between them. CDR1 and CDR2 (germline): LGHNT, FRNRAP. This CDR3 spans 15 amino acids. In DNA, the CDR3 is TGTGCTAGTGGTTTGGGGGCCGACAGGCAACTCGAGCAGTACTTC. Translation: CASGLGADRQLEQYF.

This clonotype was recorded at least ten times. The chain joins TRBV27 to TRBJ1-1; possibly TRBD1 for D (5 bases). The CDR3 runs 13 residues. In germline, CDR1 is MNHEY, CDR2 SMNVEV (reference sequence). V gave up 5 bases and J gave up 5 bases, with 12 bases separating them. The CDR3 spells CASSGQGITEAFF. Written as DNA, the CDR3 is TGTGCCAGCAGTGGCCAGGGTATTACTGAAGCTTTCTTT.

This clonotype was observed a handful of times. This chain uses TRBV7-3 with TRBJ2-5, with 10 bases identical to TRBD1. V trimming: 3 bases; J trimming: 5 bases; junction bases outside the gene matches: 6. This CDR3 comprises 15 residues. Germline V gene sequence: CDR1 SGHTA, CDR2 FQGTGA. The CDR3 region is CASSLGQGREETQYF. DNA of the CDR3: TGTGCCAGCAGCTTGGGACAGGGGAGGGAGGAGACCCAGTACTTC.

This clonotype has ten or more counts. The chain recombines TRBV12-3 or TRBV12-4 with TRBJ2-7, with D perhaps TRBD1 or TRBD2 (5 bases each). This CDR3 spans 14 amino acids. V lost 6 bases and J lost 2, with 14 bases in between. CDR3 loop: CASSKGPDPYEQYF. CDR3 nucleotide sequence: TGTGCCAGCAGCAAGGGACCAGACCCCTACGAGCAGTACTTC.

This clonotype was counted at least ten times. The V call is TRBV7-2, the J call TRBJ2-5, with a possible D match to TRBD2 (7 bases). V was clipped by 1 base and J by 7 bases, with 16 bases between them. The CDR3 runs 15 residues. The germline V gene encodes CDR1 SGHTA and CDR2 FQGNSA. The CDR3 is CASSLEGGGPGTQYF. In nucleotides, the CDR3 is TGTGCCAGCAGCTTAGAAGGGGGGGGCCCCGGGACCCAGTACTTC.

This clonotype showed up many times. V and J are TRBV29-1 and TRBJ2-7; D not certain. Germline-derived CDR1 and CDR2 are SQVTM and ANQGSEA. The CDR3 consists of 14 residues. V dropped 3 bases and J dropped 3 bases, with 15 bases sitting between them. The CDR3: CSVETRGPGYEQYF. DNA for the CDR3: TGCAGCGTTGAGACTCGTGGTCCCGGCTACGAGCAGTACTTC.

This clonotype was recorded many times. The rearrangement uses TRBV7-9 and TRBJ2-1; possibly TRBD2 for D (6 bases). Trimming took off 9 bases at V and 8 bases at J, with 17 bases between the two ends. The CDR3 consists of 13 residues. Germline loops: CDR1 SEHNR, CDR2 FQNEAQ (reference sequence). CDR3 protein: CARGGSGKDEQFF. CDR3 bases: TGTGCCAGAGGAGGGTCGGGAAAGGATGAGCAGTTCTTC.

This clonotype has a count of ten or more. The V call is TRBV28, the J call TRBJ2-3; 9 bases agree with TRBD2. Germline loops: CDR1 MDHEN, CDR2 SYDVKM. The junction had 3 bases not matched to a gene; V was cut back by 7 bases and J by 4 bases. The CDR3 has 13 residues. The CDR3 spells CASKAGGSDTQYF. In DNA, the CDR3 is TGTGCCAGCAAGGCGGGAGGGTCAGATACGCAGTATTTT. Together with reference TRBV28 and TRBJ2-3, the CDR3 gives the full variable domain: DVKVTQSSRYLVKRTGEKVFLECVQDMDHENMFWYRQDPGLGLRLIYFSYDVKMKEKGDIPEGYSVSREKKERFSLILESASTNQTSMYLCASKAGGSDTQYFGPGTRLTVL.

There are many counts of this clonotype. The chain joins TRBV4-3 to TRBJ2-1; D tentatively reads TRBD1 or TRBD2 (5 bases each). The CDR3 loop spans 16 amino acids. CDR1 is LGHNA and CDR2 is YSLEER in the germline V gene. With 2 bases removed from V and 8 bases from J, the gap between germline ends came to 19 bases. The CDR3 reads CASSQIRERLGDEQFF. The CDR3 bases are TGCGCCAGCAGCCAAATCAGGGAGCGTCTAGGAGATGAGCAGTTCTTC.

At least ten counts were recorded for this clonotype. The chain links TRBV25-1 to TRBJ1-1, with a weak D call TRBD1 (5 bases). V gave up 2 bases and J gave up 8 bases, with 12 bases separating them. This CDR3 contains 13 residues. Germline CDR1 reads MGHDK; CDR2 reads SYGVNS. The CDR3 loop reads CASSEPGTPEAFF. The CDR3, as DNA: TGTGCCAGCAGTGAACCCGGGACTCCCGAAGCTTTCTTT.

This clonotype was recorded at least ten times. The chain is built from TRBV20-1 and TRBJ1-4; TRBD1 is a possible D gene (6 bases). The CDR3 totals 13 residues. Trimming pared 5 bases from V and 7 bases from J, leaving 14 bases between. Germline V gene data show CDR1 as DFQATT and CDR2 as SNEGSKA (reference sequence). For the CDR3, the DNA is TGCAGTGCTCGGGACAAAGGAAGTGAAAAACTGTTTTTT. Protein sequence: CSARDKGSEKLFF.

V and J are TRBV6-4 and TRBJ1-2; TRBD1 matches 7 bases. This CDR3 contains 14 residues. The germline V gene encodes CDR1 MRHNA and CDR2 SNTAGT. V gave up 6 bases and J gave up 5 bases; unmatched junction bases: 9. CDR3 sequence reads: CASRDIDRDYGYTF. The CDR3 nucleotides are TGTGCCAGCAGGGATATTGACAGGGATTATGGCTACACCTTC.

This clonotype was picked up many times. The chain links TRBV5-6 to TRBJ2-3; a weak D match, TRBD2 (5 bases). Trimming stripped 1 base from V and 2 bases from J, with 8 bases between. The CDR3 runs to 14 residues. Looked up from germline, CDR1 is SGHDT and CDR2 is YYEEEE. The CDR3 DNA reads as TGTGCCAGCAGCTTGAGGACTTCCACAGATACGCAGTATTTT. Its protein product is CASSLRTSTDTQYF. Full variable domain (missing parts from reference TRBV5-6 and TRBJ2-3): DAGVTQSPTHLIKTRGQQVTLRCSPKSGHDTVSWYQQALGQGPQFIFQYYEEEERQRGNFPDRFSGHQFPNYSSELNVNALLLGDSALYLCASSLRTSTDTQYFGPGTRLTVL.

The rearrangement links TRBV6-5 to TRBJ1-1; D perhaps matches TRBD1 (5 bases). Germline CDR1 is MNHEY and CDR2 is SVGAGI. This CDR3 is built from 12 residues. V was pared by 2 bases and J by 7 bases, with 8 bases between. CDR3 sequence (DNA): TGTGCCAGCAGTTACGAGGGGCTTGAAGCTTTCTTT. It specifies CASSYEGLEAFF.

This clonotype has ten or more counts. In DNA form, the CDR3 reads TGTGCCAGCAGCGCCCCAGGGCCCCCGCCCTTCCACTTT. It specifies CASSAPGPPPFHF. The chain is built from TRBV7-9 and TRBJ1-6; a weak D match, TRBD1 (5 bases). Deletions cut 5 bases from V and 17 bases from J, with 19 bases between. This CDR3 is built from 13 residues. CDR1 SEHNR and CDR2 FQNEAQ come from the germline V gene (reference sequence). The variable domain in full, completed from reference TRBV7-9 and TRBJ1-6, reads DTGVSQNPRHKITKRGQNVTFRCDPISEHNRLYWYRQTLGQGPEFLTYFQNEAQLEKSRLLSDRFSAERPKGSFSTLEIQRTEQGDSAMYLCASSAPGPPPFHFGNGTRLTVT.

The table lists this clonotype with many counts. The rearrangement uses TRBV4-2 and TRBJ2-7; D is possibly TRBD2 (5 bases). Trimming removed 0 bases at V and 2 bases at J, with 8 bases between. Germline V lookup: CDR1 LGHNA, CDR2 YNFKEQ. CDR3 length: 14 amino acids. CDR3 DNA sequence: TGTGCCAGCAGCCAAGATCCTAGCCCCTACGAGCAGTACTTC. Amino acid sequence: CASSQDPSPYEQYF.

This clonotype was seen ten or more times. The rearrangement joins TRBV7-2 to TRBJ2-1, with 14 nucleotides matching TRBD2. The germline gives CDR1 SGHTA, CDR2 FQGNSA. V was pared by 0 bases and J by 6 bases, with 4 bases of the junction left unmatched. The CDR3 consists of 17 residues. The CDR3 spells CASSLAWTSGRRNEQFF. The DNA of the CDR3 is TGTGCCAGCAGCTTAGCATGGACTAGCGGGAGGCGCAATGAGCAGTTCTTC.

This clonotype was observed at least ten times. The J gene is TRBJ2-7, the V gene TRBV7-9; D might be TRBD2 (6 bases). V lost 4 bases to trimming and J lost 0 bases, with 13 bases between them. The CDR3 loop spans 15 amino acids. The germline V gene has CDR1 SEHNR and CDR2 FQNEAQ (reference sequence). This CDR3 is CASSSREASSYEQYF. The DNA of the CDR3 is TGTGCCAGCAGCTCCAGGGAGGCCAGCTCCTACGAGCAGTACTTC. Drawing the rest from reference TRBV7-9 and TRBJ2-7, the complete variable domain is DTGVSQNPRHKITKRGQNVTFRCDPISEHNRLYWYRQTLGQGPEFLTYFQNEAQLEKSRLLSDRFSAERPKGSFSTLEIQRTEQGDSAMYLCASSSREASSYEQYFGPGTRLTVT.

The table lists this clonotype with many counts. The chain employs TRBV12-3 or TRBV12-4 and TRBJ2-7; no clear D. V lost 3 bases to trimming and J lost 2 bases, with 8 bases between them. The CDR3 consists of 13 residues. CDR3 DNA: TGTGCCAGCAGTTTCTACGGAGCCTACGAGCAGTACTTC. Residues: CASSFYGAYEQYF.